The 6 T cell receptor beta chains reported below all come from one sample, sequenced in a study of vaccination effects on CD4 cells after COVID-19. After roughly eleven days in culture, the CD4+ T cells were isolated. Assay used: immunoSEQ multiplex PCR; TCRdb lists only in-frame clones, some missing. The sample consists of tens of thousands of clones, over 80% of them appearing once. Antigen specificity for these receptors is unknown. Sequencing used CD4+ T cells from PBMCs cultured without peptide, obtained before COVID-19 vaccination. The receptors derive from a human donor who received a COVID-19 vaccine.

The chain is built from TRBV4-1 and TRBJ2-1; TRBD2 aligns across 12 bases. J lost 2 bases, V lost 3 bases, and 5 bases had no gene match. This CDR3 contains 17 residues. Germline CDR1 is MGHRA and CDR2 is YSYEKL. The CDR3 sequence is CASSHATSGGTYNEQFF. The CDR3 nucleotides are TGCGCCAGCAGCCACGCTACTAGCGGGGGGACCTACAATGAGCAGTTCTTC.

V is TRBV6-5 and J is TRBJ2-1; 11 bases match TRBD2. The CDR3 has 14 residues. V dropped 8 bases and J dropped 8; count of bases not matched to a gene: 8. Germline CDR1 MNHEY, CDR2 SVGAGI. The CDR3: CASGTSGVKDEQFF. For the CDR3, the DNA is TGTGCCAGCGGGACTAGCGGTGTTAAGGATGAGCAGTTCTTC.

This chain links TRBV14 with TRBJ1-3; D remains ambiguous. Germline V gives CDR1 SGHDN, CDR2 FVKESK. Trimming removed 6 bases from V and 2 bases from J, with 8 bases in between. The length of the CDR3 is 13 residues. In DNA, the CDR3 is TGTGCCAGCAGATTAGGGCCTGGAAACACCATATATTTT. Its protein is CASRLGPGNTIYF.

DNA for the CDR3: TGTGCCAGCAGTTACTACGGTCCAAACGGGCTGTTTTTT. Residues: CASSYYGPNGLFF. The chain combines TRBV6-6 with TRBJ1-4; D not certain. V was shortened by 1 base and J by 14 bases, with 14 bases between the two germline ends. Germline V gene lookup returns CDR1 MNHNY and CDR2 SVGAGI (reference sequence). CDR3 length: 13 amino acids.

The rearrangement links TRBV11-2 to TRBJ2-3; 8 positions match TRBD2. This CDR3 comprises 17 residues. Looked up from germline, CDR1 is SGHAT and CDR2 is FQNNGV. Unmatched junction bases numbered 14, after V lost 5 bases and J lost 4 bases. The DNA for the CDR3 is TGTGCCAGCAGCCCGGGTGGGAGCGGGGGACTCCCAGATACGCAGTATTTT. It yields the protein CASSPGGSGGLPDTQYF.

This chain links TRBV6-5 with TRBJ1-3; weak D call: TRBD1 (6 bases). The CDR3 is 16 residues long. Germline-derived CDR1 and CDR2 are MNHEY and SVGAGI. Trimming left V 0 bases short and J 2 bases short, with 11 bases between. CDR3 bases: TGTGCCAGCAGTTACTCCGGGACAACTACTGGAAACACCATATATTTT. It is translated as CASSYSGTTTGNTIYF.